The 23 T cell receptor beta chains below come from one sample, sequenced in a study of blood T cell repertoires in COVID-19. Clones were sequenced by immunoSEQ multiplex PCR, and TCRdb holds only the in-frame ones, with some missing. The repertoire holds approximately 19,000 clones, with about nine tenths as singletons. The material sequenced was peripheral blood. The receptors were gathered from a human donor with active COVID-19. The donor label of this sample is uncertain.

CDR3 loop: CASSGRTTFYNEQFF. CDR3 DNA sequence: TGTGCCAGCAGCGGCCGGACAACCTTTTACAATGAGCAGTTCTTC. The chain employs TRBV6-2 or TRBV6-3 and TRBJ2-1; tentatively, D is TRBD1 (5 bases). The CDR3 is 15 amino acids. CDR1 and CDR2 (germline): MNHEY, SVGEGT. Trimming shortened V by 6 bases and J by 4 bases, and 16 bases separated the two germline ends.

The count of this clone is one. The chain joins TRBV14 to TRBJ1-1, with D perhaps matching TRBD1 (5 bases). V gave up 7 bases and J gave up 1 base, with 13 bases separating them. The germline CDR1 and CDR2 sequences are SGHDN and FVKESK. CDR3 length equals 14 residues. This CDR3 is CASTPGHSNTEAFF. CDR3 coding DNA: TGTGCCAGCACCCCTGGACACTCGAACACTGAAGCTTTCTTT.

This CDR3 reads CASSILASLNYGYTF. CDR3 DNA: TGTGCCAGTAGTATTTTGGCATCCCTGAACTATGGCTACACCTTC. The chain is built from TRBV19 and TRBJ1-2; D unresolved. Germline V gene data show CDR1 as LNHDA and CDR2 as SQIVND (reference sequence). This CDR3 is built from 15 residues. V gave up 3 bases and J gave up 2 bases, with 13 bases separating them.

The chain has TRBV9 and TRBJ2-2; 13 bases are shared with TRBD2. After removal of 4 bases from V and 7 bases from J, the junction contained 7 bases not matched to a gene. This CDR3 contains 16 residues. The germline gives CDR1 SGDLS, CDR2 YYNGEE. In DNA, the CDR3 is TGTGCCAGCAGCAAAGGGACTAGCGGGGTGGTCGGGGAGCTGTTTTTT. It translates to CASSKGTSGVVGELFF.

The CDR3 DNA follows: TGTGCCACCAGCCGGACTAGCGACTATGAGCAGTTCTTC. This encodes CATSRTSDYEQFF. The gene calls are TRBV6-2 or TRBV6-3 and TRBJ2-1; 9 nucleotides agree with TRBD2. Unmatched junction bases numbered 9, after V lost 10 bases and J lost 8 bases. The CDR3 covers 13 residues. The V gene's germline CDR1 is MNHEY and CDR2 SVGEGT.

The V call is TRBV10-3, the J call TRBJ1-1; a weak D match, TRBD1 (6 bases). V lost 6 bases and J 10 bases, leaving 18 bases between the germline ends. CDR3 length equals 13 residues. Germline V CDR1 and CDR2: ENHRY, SYGVKD. CDR3 region: CAIRGTGSSGAFF. The CDR3 DNA sequence: TGTGCCATCAGGGGTACAGGGAGTAGTGGAGCTTTCTTT.

The rearrangement links TRBV3-1 (or the pseudogene TRBV3-2) to TRBJ1-3, with a possible D match to TRBD1 (5 bases). V gave up 4 bases and J gave up 4 bases, with 17 bases separating them. This CDR3 contains 16 residues. The V gene's germline CDR1 is LGHDT and CDR2 YNNKEL (reference sequence). The DNA of the CDR3 is TGTGCCAGCAGCCTCCTCTGGGGGGGAGCCGGAAACACCATATATTTT. Protein sequence: CASSLLWGGAGNTIYF.

J is TRBJ2-7 and V is TRBV5-6; D might be TRBD2 (6 bases). This CDR3 region has 13 residues. Germline V gene sequence: CDR1 SGHDT, CDR2 YYEEEE. V dropped 0 bases and J dropped 9 bases, with 13 bases sitting between them. The CDR3, as DNA: TGTGCCAGCAGCTTGGTTTCTGTCGGGGGGCAGTACTTC. It yields the protein CASSLVSVGGQYF. The full variable domain, its missing parts supplied by reference TRBV5-6 and TRBJ2-7, is DAGVTQSPTHLIKTRGQQVTLRCSPKSGHDTVSWYQQALGQGPQFIFQYYEEEERQRGNFPDRFSGHQFPNYSSELNVNALLLGDSALYLCASSLVSVGGQYFGPGTRLTVT.

The chain uses TRBV6-6 and TRBJ2-1; 8 positions agree with TRBD2. J lost 7 bases, V lost 2 bases, and 10 bases had no gene match. Germline CDR1 MNHNY, CDR2 SVGAGI (reference sequence). The CDR3 covers 16 residues. The CDR3: CASSYRGGLLGNEQFF. Here the CDR3 DNA reads TGTGCCAGCAGTTACCGGGGGGGTCTTCTGGGGAATGAGCAGTTCTTC.

CDR3 DNA: TGTGCCAGCAGCAAAAAGGGGATGGGACAGGTGAACACCGGGGAGCTGTTTTTT. Translation: CASSKKGMGQVNTGELFF. The gene calls are TRBV21-1 and TRBJ2-2; TRBD1 is the table's D call, not checked against the DNA. TRBV21-1 is flagged as a pseudogene. The CDR3 is 18 residues long.

The chain carries TRBV19 and TRBJ1-5; tentative D call: TRBD1 (6 bases). Per germline, CDR1 LNHDA and CDR2 SQIVND (reference sequence). The CDR3 totals 15 residues. V dropped 1 base and J dropped 7 bases, with 14 bases sitting between them. Here the CDR3 reads CASSIAGGLGQPQHF. CDR3 sequence (DNA): TGTGCCAGTAGTATAGCGGGGGGCCTAGGGCAGCCCCAGCATTTT.

This clone was observed a single time. The chain couples TRBV4-3 to TRBJ1-2, with no clear D. The CDR3 has 14 amino acids. Germline loops: CDR1 LGHNA, CDR2 YSLEER. The ends were cut back, 0 bases at V and 4 bases at J, with 9 bases in the middle. CDR3 loop: CASSQDQSGYGYTF. CDR3 bases: TGCGCCAGCAGCCAAGATCAGTCAGGCTATGGCTACACCTTC.

This chain connects TRBV19 to TRBJ2-3, with 7 bases identical to TRBD1. The CDR3 spans 15 residues. With 5 bases clipped from V and 2 bases from J, the junction kept 7 bases outside the gene matches. Per germline, CDR1 LNHDA and CDR2 SQIVND (reference sequence). CDR3 DNA: TGTGCCAGTAGTGTCCCGGGACAGATCACAGATACGCAGTATTTT. The encoded protein is CASSVPGQITDTQYF.

The chain is built from TRBV7-2 and TRBJ1-2, with 9 bases identical to TRBD1. V shed 5 bases, J shed 8 bases, and the junction held 12 bases outside the gene matches. The V gene's germline CDR1 is SGHTA and CDR2 FQGNSA. The CDR3 is 15 amino acids. The CDR3 loop reads CASSTGGRQGVGYTF. CDR3 DNA sequence: TGTGCCAGCAGCACCGGGGGCAGACAGGGGGTAGGCTACACCTTC.

This clone has more than one count but fewer than ten. The CDR3 DNA follows: TGTGCCAGCAGCCAGTCACTAGACCAGAGCTCCTACGAGCAGTACTTC. This translates into CASSQSLDQSSYEQYF. This chain joins TRBV3-1 (or the pseudogene TRBV3-2) and TRBJ2-7; D possibly corresponds to TRBD2 (5 bases). The V gene lost 3 bases and the J gene lost 0 bases, with 15 bases spanning the gap. The CDR3 runs to 16 residues. Germline CDR1 LGHDT, CDR2 YNNKEL (reference sequence).

The chain couples TRBV6-5 to TRBJ2-5, with a tentative D call TRBD2 (6 bases). Germline CDR1 is MNHEY and CDR2 is SVGAGI. V dropped 6 bases and J dropped 5 bases, with 19 bases sitting between them. The CDR3 spans 15 residues. Written as DNA, the CDR3 is TGTGCCAGCAGGGCCTACGGGGGTTGGGGGGAGACCCAGTACTTC. It yields the protein CASRAYGGWGETQYF.

The chain carries TRBV4-3 and TRBJ1-1, with D possibly TRBD1 on 5 matching bases. Germline CDR1 reads LGHNA; CDR2 reads YSLEER. V lost 0 bases, J lost 0 bases, and 8 bases lay in between. The CDR3 covers 15 residues. CDR3: CASSQDGGVNTEAFF. The DNA of the CDR3 is TGCGCCAGCAGCCAAGATGGAGGGGTGAACACTGAAGCTTTCTTT.

The chain links TRBV6-2 or TRBV6-3 to TRBJ2-1; possibly TRBD2 for D (5 bases). With 2 bases removed from V and 6 bases from J, the gap between germline ends came to 11 bases. The CDR3 spans 14 residues. The germline V gene has CDR1 MNHEY and CDR2 SVGEGT. CDR3 coding DNA: TGTGCCAGCAGTTACGGGCTAGCAGCCAATGAGCAGTTCTTC. This codes for CASSYGLAANEQFF.

The J gene is TRBJ1-5, the V gene TRBV2, with D tentatively TRBD1 (6 bases). The germline CDR1 and CDR2 sequences are SNHLY and FYNNEI. This CDR3 is 14 amino acids long. V lost 6 bases to trimming and J lost 6 bases, with 15 bases between them. The CDR3 is CASRRGGNGQPQHF. The CDR3 nucleotides are TGTGCCAGCAGAAGAGGGGGTAATGGTCAGCCCCAGCATTTT.

V gene TRBV29-1 combines with J gene TRBJ2-1, with D possibly matching TRBD1 (5 bases). This CDR3 has 11 residues. With 6 bases removed from V and 7 bases from J, the gap between germline ends came to 10 bases. The germline CDR1 and CDR2 sequences are SQVTM and ANQGSEA. CDR3 region: CSVDSGNEQFF. The CDR3 coding sequence is TGCAGCGTCGACAGTGGTAATGAGCAGTTCTTC.

The chain is built from TRBV5-8 and TRBJ2-3, with D tentatively TRBD1 (5 bases). Germline-derived CDR1 and CDR2 are SGHTS and YDEGEE. The CDR3 spans 15 residues. The germline V and J ends were trimmed by 7 bases and 2 bases, with 17 bases remaining between them. CDR3 sequence: CASGLGQIITDTQYF. CDR3 sequence (DNA): TGTGCCAGCGGCCTGGGGCAGATCATCACAGATACGCAGTATTTT.

CDR3 residues: CATSDEIDRGNQPQHF. The CDR3 nucleotides are TGTGCCACCAGTGATGAAATAGACAGAGGCAATCAGCCCCAGCATTTT. The rearrangement links TRBV24-1 to TRBJ1-5, with D possibly TRBD1 on 5 matching bases. V was trimmed by 3 bases and J by 2 bases, leaving 13 bases between them. CDR1 is KGHDR, CDR2 SFDVKD, per germline. The CDR3 contains 16 residues.

V gene TRBV6-2 or TRBV6-3 combines with J gene TRBJ2-5, with 10 positions matching TRBD2. The germline CDR1 and CDR2 sequences are MNHEY and SVGEGT. The CDR3 runs to 17 residues. Germline trimming cut 6 bases from V and 4 bases from J; bases unmatched to any gene: 14. The CDR3 spells CASSLAGGPLIGETQYF. The CDR3 DNA reads TGTGCCAGCAGCTTAGCGGGGGGCCCCCTCATCGGAGAGACCCAGTACTTC.